One T cell receptor beta chain is described in this entry. This record belongs to a study of blood T cell repertoires in COVID-19. Study details: Some COVID-19 samples were acute and others convalescent; all came from the United States, Italy and Spain. T cells, B-cell-depleted T cells, or PBMCs provided the cDNA or gDNA that served as material.

V lost 6 bases, J lost 1 base, and 19 bases lay in between. Germline CDR1 MDHEN, CDR2 SYDVKM. The CDR3 extends over 16 amino acids. Original methodology: Amplifying reference gene primers gave estimates of nucleated cell counts. The data were produced by immunoSEQ multiplex PCR, yet TCRdb's version contains in-frame clones alone and is incomplete. D and trimming were read from the DNA, whereas the V and J calls and clone size are those reported in that table. Among 140,000 to 150,000 clones listed, roughly 90% were seen once. The sequenced sample was peripheral blood. The rearrangement joins TRBV28 to TRBJ2-7; a weak D match, TRBD1 (6 bases). The sequence came from a human donor in a cohort sampled during active COVID-19. CDR3 nucleotides: TGTGCCAGCAGCACCACAGGGTTCGGATTTTCCTACGAGCAGTACTTC. Translating gives CASSTTGFGFSYEQYF.